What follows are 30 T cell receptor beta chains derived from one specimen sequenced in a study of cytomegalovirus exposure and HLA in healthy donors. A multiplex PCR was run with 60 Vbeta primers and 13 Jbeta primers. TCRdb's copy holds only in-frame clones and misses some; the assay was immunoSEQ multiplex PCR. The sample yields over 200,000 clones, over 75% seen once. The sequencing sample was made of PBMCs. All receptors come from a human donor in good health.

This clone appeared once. CDR3 in amino acids: CASSSVGRDRGREQYF. The CDR3 bases are TGTGCCAGCAGCTCCGTGGGCCGGGACAGGGGACGCGAGCAGTACTTC. The chain uses TRBV7-9 and TRBJ2-7; 10 nucleotides agree with TRBD1. The CDR3 is made up of 16 amino acids. Germline V gene sequence: CDR1 SEHNR, CDR2 FQNEAQ (reference sequence). With 4 bases clipped from V and 6 bases from J, the junction kept 12 bases outside the gene matches.

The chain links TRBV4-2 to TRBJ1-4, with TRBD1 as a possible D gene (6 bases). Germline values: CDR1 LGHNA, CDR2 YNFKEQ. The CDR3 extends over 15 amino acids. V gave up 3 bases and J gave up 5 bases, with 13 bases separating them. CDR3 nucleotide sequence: TGTGCCAGCAGCCAGCCGGGACATCTAAATGAAAAACTGTTTTTT. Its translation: CASSQPGHLNEKLFF.

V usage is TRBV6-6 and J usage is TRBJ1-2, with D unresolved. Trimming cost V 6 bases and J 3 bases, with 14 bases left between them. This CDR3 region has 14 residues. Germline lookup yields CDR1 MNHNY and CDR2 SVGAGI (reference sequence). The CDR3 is CASSQPTMDYGYTF. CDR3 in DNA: TGTGCCAGCAGCCAACCGACAATGGACTATGGCTACACCTTC.

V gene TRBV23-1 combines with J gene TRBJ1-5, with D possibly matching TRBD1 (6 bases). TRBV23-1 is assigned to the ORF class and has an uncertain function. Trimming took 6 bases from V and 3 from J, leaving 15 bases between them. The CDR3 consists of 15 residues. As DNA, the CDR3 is TGCGCCAGCAGGGGAAGGACAGCTCCCAATCAGCCCCAGCATTTT. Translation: CASRGRTAPNQPQHF.

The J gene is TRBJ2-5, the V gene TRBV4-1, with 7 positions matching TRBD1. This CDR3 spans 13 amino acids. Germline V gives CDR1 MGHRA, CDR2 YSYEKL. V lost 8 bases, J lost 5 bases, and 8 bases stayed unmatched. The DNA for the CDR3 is TGCGCCAGCTCCCTAGGGGGCGGGGAGACCCAGTACTTC. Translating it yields CASSLGGGETQYF.

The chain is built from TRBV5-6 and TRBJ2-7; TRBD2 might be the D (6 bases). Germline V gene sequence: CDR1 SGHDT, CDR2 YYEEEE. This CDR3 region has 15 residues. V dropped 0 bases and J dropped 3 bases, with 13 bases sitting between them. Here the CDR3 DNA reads TGTGCCAGCAGCTTGGGACTAGAACCTAACTACGAGCAGTACTTC. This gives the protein CASSLGLEPNYEQYF.

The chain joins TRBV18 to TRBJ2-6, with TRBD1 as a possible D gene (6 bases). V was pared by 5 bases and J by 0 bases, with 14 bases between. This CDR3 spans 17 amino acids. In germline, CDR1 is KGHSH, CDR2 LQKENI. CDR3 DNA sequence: TGTGCCAGCTCAAGGACAGAAAGCCGCTCTGGGGCCAACGTCCTGACTTTC. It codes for CASSRTESRSGANVLTF.

CDR3: CASSQDLVGGGHYEQYF. In DNA, the CDR3 is TGCGCCAGCAGCCAAGATTTGGTTGGAGGGGGCCACTACGAGCAGTACTTC. V usage is TRBV4-3 and J usage is TRBJ2-7; tentative D call: TRBD1 (7 bases). Deletions cut 0 bases from V and 3 bases from J, with 18 bases between. The germline CDR1 and CDR2 sequences are LGHNA and YSLEER. The CDR3 covers 17 residues.

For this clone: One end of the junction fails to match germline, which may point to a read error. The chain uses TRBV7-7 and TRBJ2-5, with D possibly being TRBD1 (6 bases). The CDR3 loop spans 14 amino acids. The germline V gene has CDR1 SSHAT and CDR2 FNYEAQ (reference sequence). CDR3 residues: CASSPRGFGETQYF. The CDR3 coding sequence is TGTGCTAGCAGCCCAAGGGGGTTCGGGGAGACCCAGTACTTC.

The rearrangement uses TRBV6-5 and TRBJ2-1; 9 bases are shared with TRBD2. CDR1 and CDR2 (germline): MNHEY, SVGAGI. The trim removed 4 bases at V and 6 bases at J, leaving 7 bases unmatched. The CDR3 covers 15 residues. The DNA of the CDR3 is TGTGCCAGCAGTTCGGCGGGACTAGCCGTCAATGAGCAGTTCTTC. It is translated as CASSSAGLAVNEQFF.

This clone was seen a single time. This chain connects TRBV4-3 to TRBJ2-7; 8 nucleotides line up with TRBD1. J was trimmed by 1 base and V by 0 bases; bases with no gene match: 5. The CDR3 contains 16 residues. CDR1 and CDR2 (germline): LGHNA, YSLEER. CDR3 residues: CASSQDRGLRSYEQYF. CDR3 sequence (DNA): TGCGCCAGCAGCCAAGACAGGGGGCTAAGGTCCTACGAGCAGTACTTC.

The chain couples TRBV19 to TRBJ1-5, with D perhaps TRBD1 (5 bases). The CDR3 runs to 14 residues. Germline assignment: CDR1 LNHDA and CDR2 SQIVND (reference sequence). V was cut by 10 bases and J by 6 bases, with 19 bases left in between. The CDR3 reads CATYAGEMGQPQHF. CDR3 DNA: TGTGCCACTTACGCGGGGGAAATGGGTCAGCCCCAGCATTTT.

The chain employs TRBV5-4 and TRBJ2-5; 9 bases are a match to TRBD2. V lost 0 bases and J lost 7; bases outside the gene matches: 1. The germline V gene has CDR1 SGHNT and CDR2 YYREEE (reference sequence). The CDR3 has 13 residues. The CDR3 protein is CASSLASGATQYF. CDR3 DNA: TGTGCCAGCAGCTTGGCTAGCGGGGCGACCCAGTACTTC.

CDR3 coding DNA: TGTGCCAGCTCACCCTTCGAACTAGCGGGGGTCTCCTACGAGCAGTACTTC. It is translated as CASSPFELAGVSYEQYF. The genes are TRBV18 and TRBJ2-7; 11 bases are shared with TRBD2. Germline CDR1 KGHSH, CDR2 LQKENI. Losses at the gene ends were 3 bases for V and 0 bases for J; bases not matched to a gene: 7. This CDR3 contains 17 residues.

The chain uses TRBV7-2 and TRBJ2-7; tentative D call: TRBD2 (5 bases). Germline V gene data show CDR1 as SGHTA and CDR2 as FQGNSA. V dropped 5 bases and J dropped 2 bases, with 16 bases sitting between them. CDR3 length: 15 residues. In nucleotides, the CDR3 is TGTGCCAGCAGCCGATCTCGCGGGCCGGCCTACGAGCAGTACTTC. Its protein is CASSRSRGPAYEQYF.

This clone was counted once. The CDR3 coding sequence is TGTGCCAGCAGCGTAGGTTCAGTGCCCGGCACAGATACGCAGTATTTT. Translating it yields CASSVGSVPGTDTQYF. The rearrangement links TRBV9 to TRBJ2-3; no reliable D call. Trimming left V 0 bases short and J 1 base short, with 12 bases between. Germline CDR1 SGDLS, CDR2 YYNGEE. The CDR3 sequence is 16 residues long. Together with reference TRBV9 and TRBJ2-3, the CDR3 gives the full variable domain: DSGVTQTPKHLITATGQRVTLRCSPRSGDLSVYWYQQSLDQGLQFLIQYYNGEERAKGNILERFSAQQFPDLHSELNLSSLELGDSALYFCASSVGSVPGTDTQYFGPGTRLTVL.

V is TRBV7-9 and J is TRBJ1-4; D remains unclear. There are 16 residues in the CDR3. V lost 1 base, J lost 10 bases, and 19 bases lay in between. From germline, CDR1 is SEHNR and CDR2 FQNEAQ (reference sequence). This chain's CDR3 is CASSLDGTAVGGKLFF. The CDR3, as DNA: TGTGCCAGCAGCTTAGACGGCACGGCGGTAGGCGGAAAACTGTTTTTT.

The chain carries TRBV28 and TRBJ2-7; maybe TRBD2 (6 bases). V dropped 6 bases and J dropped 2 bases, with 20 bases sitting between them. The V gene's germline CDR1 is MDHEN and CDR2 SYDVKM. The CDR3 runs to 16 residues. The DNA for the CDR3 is TGTGCCAGCAGACCCCGGGGGAGCGCCAGTACCTACGAGCAGTACTTC. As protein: CASRPRGSASTYEQYF.

CDR3 coding DNA: TGTGCCAGCAGCCAATTGACTAGCGGGGACACAGATACGCAGTATTTT. Translation gives CASSQLTSGDTDTQYF. This rearrangement joins TRBV4-2 to TRBJ2-3; 11 positions agree with TRBD2. CDR1 LGHNA and CDR2 YNFKEQ come from the germline V gene. V dropped 2 bases and J dropped 2; count of bases not matched to a gene: 3. The length of the CDR3 is 16 residues.

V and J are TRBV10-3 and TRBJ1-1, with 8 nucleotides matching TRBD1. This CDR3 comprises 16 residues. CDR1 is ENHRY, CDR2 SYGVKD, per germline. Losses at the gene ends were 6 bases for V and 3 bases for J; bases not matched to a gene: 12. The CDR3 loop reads CAIRDRALGGDTEAFF. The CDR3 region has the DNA TGTGCCATCAGGGACAGGGCGCTCGGAGGGGACACTGAAGCTTTCTTT.

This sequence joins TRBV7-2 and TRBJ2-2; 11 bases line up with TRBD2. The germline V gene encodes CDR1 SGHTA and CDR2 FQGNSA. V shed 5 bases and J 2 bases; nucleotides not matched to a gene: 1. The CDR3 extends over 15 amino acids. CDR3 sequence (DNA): TGTGCCAGCAGCGGGACTAGCGGAAACACCGGGGAGCTGTTTTTT. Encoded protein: CASSGTSGNTGELFF.

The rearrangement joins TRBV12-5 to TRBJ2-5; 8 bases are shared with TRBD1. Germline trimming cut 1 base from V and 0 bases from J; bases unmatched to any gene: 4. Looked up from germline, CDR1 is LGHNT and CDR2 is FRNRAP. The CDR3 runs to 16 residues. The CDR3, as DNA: TGTGCTAGTGGTTTGGGACAGGGGATTTACCAAGAGACCCAGTACTTC. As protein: CASGLGQGIYQETQYF.

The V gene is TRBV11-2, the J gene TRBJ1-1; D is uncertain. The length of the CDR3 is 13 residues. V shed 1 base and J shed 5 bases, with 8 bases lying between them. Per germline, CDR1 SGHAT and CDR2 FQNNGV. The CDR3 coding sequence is TGTGCCAGCAGCTTAGCGGGAGCAACTGAAGCTTTCTTT. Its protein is CASSLAGATEAFF.

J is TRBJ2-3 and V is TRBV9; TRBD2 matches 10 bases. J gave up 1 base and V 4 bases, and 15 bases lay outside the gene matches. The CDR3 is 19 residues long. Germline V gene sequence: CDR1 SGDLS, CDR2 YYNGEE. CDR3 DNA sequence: TGTGCCAGCAGCCCAGACCCCACTAGCGGGAACTTTGGCACAGATACGCAGTATTTT. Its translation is CASSPDPTSGNFGTDTQYF.

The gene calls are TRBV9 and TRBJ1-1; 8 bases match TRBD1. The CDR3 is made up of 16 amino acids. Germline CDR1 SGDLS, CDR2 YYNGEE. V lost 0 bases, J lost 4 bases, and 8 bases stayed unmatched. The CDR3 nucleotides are TGTGCCAGCAGCGTAGGGATGCCAGGGGGCACCACTGAAGCTTTCTTT. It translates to CASSVGMPGGTTEAFF.

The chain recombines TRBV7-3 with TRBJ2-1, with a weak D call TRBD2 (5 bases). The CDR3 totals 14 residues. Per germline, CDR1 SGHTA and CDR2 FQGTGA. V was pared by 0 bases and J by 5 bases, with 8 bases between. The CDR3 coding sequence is TGTGCCAGCAGCTTAACTCAGACTAACAATGAGCAGTTCTTC. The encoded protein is CASSLTQTNNEQFF.

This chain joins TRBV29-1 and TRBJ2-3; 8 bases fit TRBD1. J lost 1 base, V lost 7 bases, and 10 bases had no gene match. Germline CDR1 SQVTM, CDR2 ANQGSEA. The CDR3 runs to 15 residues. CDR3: CSAGGTGGGTDTQYF. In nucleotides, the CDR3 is TGCAGCGCTGGCGGGACAGGAGGGGGCACAGATACGCAGTATTTT.

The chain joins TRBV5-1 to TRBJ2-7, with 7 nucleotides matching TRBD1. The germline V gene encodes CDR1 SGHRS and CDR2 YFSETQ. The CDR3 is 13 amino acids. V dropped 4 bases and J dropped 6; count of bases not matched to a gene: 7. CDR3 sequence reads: CASSPWTGGEQYF. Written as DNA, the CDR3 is TGCGCCAGCAGCCCATGGACAGGCGGCGAGCAGTACTTC.

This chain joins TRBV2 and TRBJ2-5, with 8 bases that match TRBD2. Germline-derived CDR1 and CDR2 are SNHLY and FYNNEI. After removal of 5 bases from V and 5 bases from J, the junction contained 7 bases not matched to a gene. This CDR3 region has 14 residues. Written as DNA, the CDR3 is TGTGCCAGCAGTCGGGGGGGATATGAGGAGACCCAGTACTTC. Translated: CASSRGGYEETQYF.

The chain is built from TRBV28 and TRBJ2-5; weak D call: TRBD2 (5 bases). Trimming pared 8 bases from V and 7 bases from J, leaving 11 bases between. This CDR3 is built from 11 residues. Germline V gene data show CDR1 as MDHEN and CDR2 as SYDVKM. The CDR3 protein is CASGGHGTQYF. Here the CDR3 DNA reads TGTGCCAGCGGAGGTCATGGGACCCAGTACTTC.